The subject of this entry is one T cell receptor (beta chain). The data were produced by immunoSEQ multiplex PCR, yet TCRdb's version contains in-frame clones alone and is incomplete. The sample has some 320,000 clones; roughly 91% are singletons. A Seattle source enrolled patients during active infection and followed them longitudinally. CDR3 length: 15 residues. Trimming cost V 1 base and J 5 bases, with 14 bases left between them. Germline CDR1 is SEHNR and CDR2 is FQNEAQ (reference sequence). This sample is part of a study of blood T cell repertoires in COVID-19. Study context: PBMCs, B-cell-depleted T cells, or T cells were the source of the cDNA or gDNA that made up the material.

The sequencing input was peripheral blood. The TCR originated in a woman in her twenties or thirties with COVID-19, enrolled during active disease. The rearrangement joins TRBV7-9 to TRBJ1-1; D perhaps matches TRBD1 (5 bases). This CDR3 reads CASSLEDFGGTEAFF. In nucleotides, the CDR3 is TGTGCCAGCAGCTTAGAAGATTTCGGGGGGACTGAAGCTTTCTTT.